These 26 T cell receptor beta chains were sequenced from one sample in a study of blood T cell repertoires in COVID-19. Assay used: immunoSEQ multiplex PCR; TCRdb lists only in-frame clones, some missing. The profile shows just over 300,000 clones, about 89% of them singletons. Sequenced material: PBMCs or T cells enriched from blood (not recorded which). The receptor set was obtained from a middle-aged woman who had recovered from COVID-19.

The genes are TRBV19 and TRBJ1-6; TRBD1 is a possible D gene (5 bases). V dropped 5 bases and J dropped 10 bases, with 15 bases sitting between them. The CDR3 is 14 residues long. Germline CDR1 reads LNHDA; CDR2 reads SQIVND (reference sequence). The DNA for the CDR3 is TGTGCCAGTAGTGAGGCGGGGGTAAGATCACCCCTCCACTTT. This translates into CASSEAGVRSPLHF.

This clone was picked up one time. The chain combines TRBV15 with TRBJ1-4; the D is unclear. Germline loops: CDR1 LNHNV, CDR2 YYDKDF (reference sequence). Trimming took 0 bases from V and 5 from J, leaving 10 bases between them. This CDR3 region has 15 residues. The CDR3 sequence: CATSRDLGGNEKLFF. DNA for the CDR3: TGTGCCACCAGCAGAGATCTGGGCGGGAATGAAAAACTGTTTTTT.

The V call is TRBV19, the J call TRBJ1-1, with a tentative D call TRBD1 (5 bases). Trimming shortened V by 7 bases and J by 1 base, and 10 bases separated the two germline ends. Germline V gives CDR1 LNHDA, CDR2 SQIVND (reference sequence). This CDR3 is 13 amino acids long. In DNA, the CDR3 is TGTGCCAGTACCTATACAGGGAACACTGAAGCTTTCTTT. Encoded protein: CASTYTGNTEAFF.

The chain couples TRBV4-3 to TRBJ1-4; 9 bases line up with TRBD1. The CDR3 sequence is 16 residues long. Germline V lookup: CDR1 LGHNA, CDR2 YSLEER. The J segment lost 11 bases and the V segment lost 4 bases, leaving 14 bases of the junction unmatched. The chain's CDR3 is CASSPNLQGAYGKLFF. DNA of the CDR3: TGCGCCAGCAGCCCAAACCTACAGGGGGCATACGGGAAACTGTTTTTT.

The chain joins TRBV10-3 to TRBJ2-3, with 8 bases aligning to TRBD2. The CDR3 runs to 19 residues. Trimming took 2 bases from V and 4 from J; bases not matched to a gene: 17. Germline V gene data show CDR1 as ENHRY and CDR2 as SYGVKD. The CDR3 DNA follows: TGTGCCATCAGTGAGATGGGCCTAGCGGGCGACGGGGGGCCAGATACGCAGTATTTT. Residues: CAISEMGLAGDGGPDTQYF.

The rearrangement links TRBV12-1 to TRBJ2-5; the D call in the table, TRBD2, was not verified against the DNA. TRBV12-1 is annotated as a pseudogene. This CDR3 is built from 14 residues. CDR3 protein: CASSPPGGRETQYF. The CDR3 DNA reads as TGTGCCAGCAGCCCTCCAGGTGGGAGGGAGACCCAGTACTTC.

This clone was recorded a few times. The CDR3 region has the DNA TGTGCCAGCAGTTTAAACATTAATCAGCCCCAGCATTTT. Residues: CASSLNINQPQHF. The genes are TRBV28 and TRBJ1-5; D remains unclear. The germline V gene has CDR1 MDHEN and CDR2 SYDVKM. The CDR3 sequence is 13 residues long. Trimming cost V 2 bases and J 4 bases, with 6 bases left between them.

This clone was seen a few times. The chain joins TRBV5-1 to TRBJ1-1; D possibly corresponds to TRBD1 (5 bases). CDR1 SGHRS and CDR2 YFSETQ come from the germline V gene. The CDR3 totals 15 residues. V was clipped by 0 bases and J by 0 bases, with 9 bases between them. The CDR3: CASSLGSGVNTEAFF. The CDR3 DNA reads TGCGCCAGCAGCTTGGGTTCGGGGGTGAACACTGAAGCTTTCTTT.

The rearrangement links TRBV11-3 to TRBJ2-7, with a tentative D call TRBD2 (5 bases). Germline values: CDR1 SGHNT, CDR2 YENEEA. This CDR3 is 15 amino acids long. V was cut by 3 bases and J by 2 bases, with 14 bases left in between. The CDR3 here is CASSFGRAQTYEQYF. The CDR3 nucleotides read TGTGCCAGCAGCTTCGGGCGGGCACAAACCTACGAGCAGTACTTC.

The chain links TRBV28 to TRBJ1-2, with 7 bases aligning to TRBD1. V shed 4 bases and J 4 bases; nucleotides not matched to a gene: 6. CDR1 and CDR2 (germline): MDHEN, SYDVKM. The CDR3 is 14 amino acids. The chain's CDR3 is CASSSRQGPYGYTF. CDR3 nucleotide sequence: TGTGCCAGCAGTTCCCGACAGGGCCCCTATGGCTACACCTTC.

This chain uses TRBV7-9 with TRBJ2-1; D not certain. The V gene lost 2 bases and the J gene lost 4 bases, with 3 bases spanning the gap. CDR3 length equals 12 residues. CDR1 and CDR2 from the germline V gene are SEHNR and FQNEAQ (reference sequence). CDR3 sequence: CASSLPYNEQFF. The CDR3 bases are TGTGCCAGCAGCTTACCATACAATGAGCAGTTCTTC. The whole variable domain, remainder taken from reference TRBV7-9 and TRBJ2-1, is DTGVSQNPRHKITKRGQNVTFRCDPISEHNRLYWYRQTLGQGPEFLTYFQNEAQLEKSRLLSDRFSAERPKGSFSTLEIQRTEQGDSAMYLCASSLPYNEQFFGPGTRLTVL.

The V call is TRBV23-1, the J call TRBJ2-7, with 14 positions matching TRBD2. TRBV23-1 is recorded as an ORF, its role being uncertain. With V trimmed by 5 bases and J by 2 bases, 14 bases remained unmatched. The CDR3 runs to 19 residues. The chain's CDR3 is CASSTPGGTSGSLTYEQYF. CDR3 DNA sequence: TGCGCCAGCAGTACCCCAGGAGGGACTAGCGGGAGCTTAACCTACGAGCAGTACTTC.

This chain links TRBV10-3 with TRBJ2-4; 7 bases line up with TRBD1. The CDR3 runs 14 residues. Per germline, CDR1 ENHRY and CDR2 SYGVKD. Germline trimming cut 5 bases from V and 6 bases from J; bases unmatched to any gene: 7. DNA of the CDR3: TGTGCCATCAGTCCCGACAGGGACACAAACATTCAGTACTTC. This encodes CAISPDRDTNIQYF.

V is TRBV27 and J is TRBJ2-1; 12 bases align to TRBD2. Germline V gene lookup returns CDR1 MNHEY and CDR2 SMNVEV (reference sequence). This CDR3 is built from 16 residues. The V gene end was trimmed by 4 bases and the J gene end by 0 bases; junction bases not matched to a gene: 1. The CDR3 here is CASSSLAGGSYNEQFF. As DNA, the CDR3 is TGTGCCAGCAGTTCACTAGCGGGGGGCTCCTACAATGAGCAGTTCTTC.

This chain links TRBV3-1 (or the pseudogene TRBV3-2) with TRBJ2-3, with 7 bases matching TRBD1. Germline V gene sequence: CDR1 LGHDT, CDR2 YNNKEL (reference sequence). Trimming took 2 bases from V and 2 from J; bases not matched to a gene: 4. CDR3 length: 15 amino acids. The CDR3 region has the DNA TGTGCCAGCAGCCAATGGGGACAGAACACAGATACGCAGTATTTT. Translating gives CASSQWGQNTDTQYF.

This rearrangement joins TRBV11-2 to TRBJ2-7, with D possibly TRBD1 on 6 matching bases. The CDR3 runs to 15 residues. The V gene's germline CDR1 is SGHAT and CDR2 FQNNGV. V shed 1 base and J shed 1 base, with 11 bases lying between them. The chain's CDR3 is CASSLGGQPSYEQYF. The CDR3 bases are TGTGCCAGCAGCTTAGGGGGACAACCTTCCTACGAGCAGTACTTC.

This sequence joins TRBV3-1 (or the pseudogene TRBV3-2) and TRBJ1-2; 9 bases map to TRBD1. This CDR3 has 16 residues. Trimming cost V 0 bases and J 8 bases; bases outside gene matches: 10. Germline CDR1 is LGHDT and CDR2 is YNNKEL (reference sequence). The CDR3 nucleotides read TGTGCCAGCAGCCAAGATTCGTGGGGACAGGGAGGGGGCTACACCTTC. It yields the protein CASSQDSWGQGGGYTF.

This sequence joins TRBV27 and TRBJ2-2; TRBD1 matches at 8 bases. The germline V gene has CDR1 MNHEY and CDR2 SMNVEV (reference sequence). CDR3 length: 15 amino acids. The V and J ends lost 4 bases and 7 bases, in that order; junction bases with no gene match: 8. The CDR3 DNA follows: TGTGCCAGCAGTTCGCGACAGGGGAACGGCGGGGAGCTGTTTTTT. The encoded protein is CASSSRQGNGGELFF.

This chain connects TRBV11-2 to TRBJ2-7; possible D gene TRBD2, 5 bases. V lost 3 bases, J lost 0 bases, and 9 bases lay in between. The CDR3 sequence is 14 residues long. The germline CDR1 and CDR2 sequences are SGHAT and FQNNGV. CDR3 DNA: TGTGCCAGCAGCTTTTCTGGGAGCTCCTACGAGCAGTACTTC. Its protein is CASSFSGSSYEQYF.

This clone was observed a single time. The rearrangement links TRBV24-1 to TRBJ2-3; D uncertain. V shed 10 bases and J shed 6 bases, with 13 bases lying between them. This CDR3 contains 12 residues. Looked up from germline, CDR1 is KGHDR and CDR2 is SFDVKD. CDR3 protein: CATLDNSDTQYF. The CDR3, as DNA: TGTGCCACGTTAGACAATTCCGATACGCAGTATTTT.

The chain joins TRBV3-1 (or the pseudogene TRBV3-2) to TRBJ1-3; the D is unclear. Germline lookup yields CDR1 LGHDT and CDR2 YNNKEL (reference sequence). The CDR3 totals 14 residues. V lost 1 base to trimming and J lost 0 bases, with 4 bases between them. The CDR3: CASSQVGSGNTIYF. Here the CDR3 DNA reads TGTGCCAGCAGCCAAGTCGGCTCTGGAAACACCATATATTTT.

Here the CDR3 DNA reads TGTGCCAGCAGCCCCTCCAGGGAGGCCTCTGGAAACACCATATATTTT. This gives the protein CASSPSREASGNTIYF. J is TRBJ1-3 and V is TRBV7-8; TRBD1 is a possible D gene (5 bases). From germline, CDR1 is SGHVS and CDR2 FQNEAQ. The CDR3 has 16 residues. V was shortened by 5 bases and J by 0 bases, with 14 bases between the two germline ends.

This clone appeared a single time. The chain recombines TRBV7-2 with TRBJ2-7; TRBD1 matches at 8 bases. The V segment lost 5 bases and the J segment 5 bases; nucleotides outside the gene matches: 11. Germline CDR1 and CDR2: SGHTA and FQGNSA. The CDR3 runs 15 residues. The CDR3 nucleotides are TGTGCCAGCAGCCATATTGTGGCAGGGGGCGACGAGCAGTACTTC. Residues: CASSHIVAGGDEQYF.

The V call is TRBV30, the J call TRBJ1-6; the match to TRBD1 covers 9 bases. The ends lost 3 bases at V and 7 bases at J; junction bases unmatched: 4. CDR3 length: 14 residues. The germline CDR1 and CDR2 sequences are GTSNPN and SVGIG (reference sequence). The CDR3: CAWRWDRENSPLHF. Here the CDR3 DNA reads TGTGCCTGGAGATGGGACAGGGAGAATTCACCCCTCCACTTT.

The V call is TRBV28, the J call TRBJ1-5; TRBD1 matches 8 bases. The V gene's germline CDR1 is MDHEN and CDR2 SYDVKM. The trim removed 7 bases at V and 6 bases at J, leaving 11 bases unmatched. The CDR3 contains 15 residues. The chain's CDR3 is CASTQWTGRGQPQHF. The CDR3 coding sequence is TGTGCCAGCACCCAATGGACAGGGAGGGGTCAGCCCCAGCATTTT.

This clone was seen once. CDR3: CASSFSPGQVMTEAFF. In DNA, the CDR3 is TGTGCCAGCAGTTTTTCCCCGGGACAGGTCATGACTGAAGCTTTCTTT. This chain joins TRBV27 and TRBJ1-1; TRBD1 aligns across 8 bases. Germline CDR1 reads MNHEY; CDR2 reads SMNVEV (reference sequence). This CDR3 comprises 16 residues. The V gene end was trimmed by 3 bases and the J gene end by 5 bases; junction bases not matched to a gene: 11.